This entry lists 7 T cell receptor beta chains sequenced from one sample in a study of beta chain features in type 1 diabetes. Isolated RNA was reverse transcribed in full, so expressed TCRB transcripts were sequenced. TCRdb's copy holds only in-frame clones and misses some; the assay was immunoSEQ multiplex PCR. The sample yields roughly 610,000 clones, around a sixth seen once. The sequenced sample consisted of naive CD4+ T cells from blood. The receptors stem from a young man in good health.

This chain uses TRBV7-9 with TRBJ2-7; no reliable D call. CDR1 and CDR2 (germline): SEHNR, FQNEAQ (reference sequence). The V gene lost 1 base and the J gene lost 9 bases, with 7 bases spanning the gap. CDR3 length equals 11 residues. Here the CDR3 DNA reads TGTGCCAGCAGCTTAGATTATTGGCAGTACTTC. Translating it yields CASSLDYWQYF.

The chain couples TRBV6-1 to TRBJ1-2, with 7 bases identical to TRBD1. Germline V CDR1 and CDR2: MNHNS, SASEGT. The CDR3 length is 14 residues. The V segment lost 3 bases and the J segment 6 bases; nucleotides outside the gene matches: 7. In DNA form, the CDR3 reads TGTGCCAGCAGTGACCCGGGACAGTGGAATGGCTACACCTTC. As protein: CASSDPGQWNGYTF.

V is TRBV7-2 and J is TRBJ2-7; D ambiguous. This CDR3 has 13 amino acids. CDR1 SGHTA and CDR2 FQGNSA come from the germline V gene. Between the trimmed V and J ends, which lost 5 bases and 2 bases, there was a span of 10 bases. The CDR3 sequence: CASSAQATYEQYF. CDR3 sequence (DNA): TGTGCCAGCAGCGCCCAGGCGACCTACGAGCAGTACTTC.

The V call is TRBV6-5, the J call TRBJ2-4; D is unresolved. Germline V gives CDR1 MNHEY, CDR2 SVGAGI. V was clipped by 5 bases and J by 5 bases, with 4 bases between them. This CDR3 contains 11 residues. This CDR3 reads CASSAENIQYF. DNA for the CDR3: TGTGCCAGCAGTGCTGAAAACATTCAGTACTTC.

V and J are TRBV9 and TRBJ2-7; maybe TRBD2 (6 bases). V dropped 4 bases and J dropped 6 bases, with 14 bases sitting between them. The CDR3 spans 13 residues. Germline V gene lookup returns CDR1 SGDLS and CDR2 YYNGEE. The CDR3 coding sequence is TGTGCCAGCAGCATCCAATACGGGGGCGAGCAGTACTTC. Translating it yields CASSIQYGGEQYF.

This clone occurred a few times. The chain uses TRBV14 and TRBJ1-1; no clear D. This CDR3 has 12 residues. The ends were cut back, 1 base at V and 8 bases at J, with 8 bases in the middle. The V gene's germline CDR1 is SGHDN and CDR2 FVKESK. Here the CDR3 DNA reads TGTGCCAGCAGCCAAGTAGGTACAGAAGCTTTCTTT. Amino acids: CASSQVGTEAFF.

The V call is TRBV4-1, the J call TRBJ2-1; 12 positions agree with TRBD2. The CDR3 has 14 amino acids. After removal of 3 bases from V and 12 bases from J, the junction contained 6 bases not matched to a gene. CDR1 MGHRA and CDR2 YSYEKL come from the germline V gene. The CDR3 loop reads CASSHGLAGWGQFF. As DNA, the CDR3 is TGCGCCAGCAGCCACGGACTAGCGGGATGGGGGCAGTTCTTC.